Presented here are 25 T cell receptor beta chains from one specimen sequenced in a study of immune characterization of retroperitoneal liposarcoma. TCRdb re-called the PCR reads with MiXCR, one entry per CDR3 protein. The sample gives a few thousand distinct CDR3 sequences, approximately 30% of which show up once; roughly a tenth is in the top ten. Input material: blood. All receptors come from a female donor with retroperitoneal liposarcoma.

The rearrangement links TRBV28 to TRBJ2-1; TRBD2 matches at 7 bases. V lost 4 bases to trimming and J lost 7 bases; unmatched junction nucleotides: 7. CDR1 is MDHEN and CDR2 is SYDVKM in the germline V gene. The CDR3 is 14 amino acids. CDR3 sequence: CASSSGTKKNEQFF. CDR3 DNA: TGTGCCAGCAGTTCGGGGACTAAGAAGAATGAGCAGTTCTTC.

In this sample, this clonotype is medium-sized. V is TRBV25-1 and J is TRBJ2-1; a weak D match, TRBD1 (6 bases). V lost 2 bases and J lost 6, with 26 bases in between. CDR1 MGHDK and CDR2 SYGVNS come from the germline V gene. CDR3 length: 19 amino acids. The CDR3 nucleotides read TGTGCCAGCAGTGAAAGGGCAGGGGAGTCCCTTCCCTACCTCAATGAGCAGTTCTTC. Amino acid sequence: CASSERAGESLPYLNEQFF. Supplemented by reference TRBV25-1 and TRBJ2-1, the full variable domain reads EADIYQTPRYLVIGTGKKITLECSQTMGHDKMYWYQQDPGMELHLIHYSYGVNSTEKGDLSSESTVSRIRTEHFPLTLESARPSHTSQYLCASSERAGESLPYLNEQFFGPGTRLTVL.

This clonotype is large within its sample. This chain's CDR3 is CASSRGGSQETQYF. DNA for the CDR3: TGTGCCAGCTCGCGGGGCGGGAGCCAAGAGACCCAGTACTTC. This chain connects TRBV6-1 to TRBJ2-5; 7 positions match TRBD2. The CDR3 runs 14 residues. Germline CDR1 and CDR2: MNHNS and SASEGT. V shed 8 bases, J shed 1 base, and the junction held 7 bases outside the gene matches.

This chain's CDR3 is CASSYRNQETQFF. The CDR3 nucleotides read TGTGCCAGCAGTTATAGGAACCAAGAGACCCAGTTCTTC. The chain has TRBV6-1 and TRBJ2-5; D call uncertain. The last part of the DNA fits TRBJ2-1 better; the J call may be wrong. The CDR3 has 13 amino acids. Germline values: CDR1 MNHNS, CDR2 SASEGT.

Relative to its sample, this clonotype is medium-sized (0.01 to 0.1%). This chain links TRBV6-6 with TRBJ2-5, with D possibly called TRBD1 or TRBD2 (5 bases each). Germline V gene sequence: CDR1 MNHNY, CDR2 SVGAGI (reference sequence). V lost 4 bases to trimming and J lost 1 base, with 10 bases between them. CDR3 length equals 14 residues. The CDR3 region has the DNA TGTGCCAGCAGTTGGAGAGGGGTCCAAGAGACCCAGTACTTC. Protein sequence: CASSWRGVQETQYF.

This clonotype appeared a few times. CDR3 bases: TGTGCCAGCAGGCAGGGGGTGACCCAGCAGACGGAGACCCAGTTCTTC. Protein sequence: CASRQGVTQQTETQFF. The chain couples TRBV6-1 to TRBJ2-1, with TRBD1 matching 7 bases. V gave up 6 bases and J gave up 13 bases; unmatched junction bases: 21. Looked up from germline, CDR1 is MNHNS and CDR2 is SASEGT. This CDR3 has 16 amino acids.

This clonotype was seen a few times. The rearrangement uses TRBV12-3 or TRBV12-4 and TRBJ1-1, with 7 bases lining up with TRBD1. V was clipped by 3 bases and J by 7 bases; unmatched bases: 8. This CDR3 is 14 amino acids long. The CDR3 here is CASSFAPQGDEAFF. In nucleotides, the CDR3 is TGTGCCAGCAGTTTCGCGCCCCAGGGGGATGAAGCTTTCTTT.

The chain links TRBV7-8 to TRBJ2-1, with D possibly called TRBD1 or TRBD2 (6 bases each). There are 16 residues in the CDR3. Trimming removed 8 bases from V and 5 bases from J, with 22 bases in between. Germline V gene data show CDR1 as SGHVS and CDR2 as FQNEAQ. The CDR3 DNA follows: TGTGCCAGCTCCCGAAGGGGGGAGAGAGGTCACAATGAGCAGTTCTTC. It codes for CASSRRGERGHNEQFF.

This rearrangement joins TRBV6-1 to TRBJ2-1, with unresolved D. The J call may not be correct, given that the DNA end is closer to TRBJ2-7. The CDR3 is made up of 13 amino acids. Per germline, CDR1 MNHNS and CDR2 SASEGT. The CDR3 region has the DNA TGTGCCAGCACGGACCCGCGTGCCTACGAGCAGTACTTC. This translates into CASTDPRAYEQYF.

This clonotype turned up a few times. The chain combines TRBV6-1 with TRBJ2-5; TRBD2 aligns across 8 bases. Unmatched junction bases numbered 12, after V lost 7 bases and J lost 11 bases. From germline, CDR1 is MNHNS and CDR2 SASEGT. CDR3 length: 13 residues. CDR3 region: CASTGTSLNEQYF. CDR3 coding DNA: TGTGCCAGCACCGGGACTAGTTTAAATGAGCAGTACTTC.

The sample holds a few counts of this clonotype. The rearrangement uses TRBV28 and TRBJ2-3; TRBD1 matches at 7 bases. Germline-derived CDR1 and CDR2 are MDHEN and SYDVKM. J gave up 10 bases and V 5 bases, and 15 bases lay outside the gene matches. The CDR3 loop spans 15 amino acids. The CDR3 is CASSLPGQPSAAQYF. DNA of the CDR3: TGTGCCAGCAGTCTTCCGGGACAGCCCTCGGCTGCGCAGTATTTT.

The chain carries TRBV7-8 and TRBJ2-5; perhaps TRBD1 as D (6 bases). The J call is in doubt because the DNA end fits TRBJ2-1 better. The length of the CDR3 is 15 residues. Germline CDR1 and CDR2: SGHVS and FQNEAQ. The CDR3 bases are TGTGCCAGCAGCTTACAGGCTGACAGGTACAATGAGCAGTTCTTC. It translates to CASSLQADRYNEQFF.

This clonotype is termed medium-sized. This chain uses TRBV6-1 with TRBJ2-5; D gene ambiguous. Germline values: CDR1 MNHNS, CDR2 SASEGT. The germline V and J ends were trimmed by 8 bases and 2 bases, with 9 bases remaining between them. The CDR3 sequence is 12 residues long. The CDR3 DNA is TGTGCCAGCTCAGGAGTTCAAGAGACCCAGTACTTC. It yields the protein CASSGVQETQYF.

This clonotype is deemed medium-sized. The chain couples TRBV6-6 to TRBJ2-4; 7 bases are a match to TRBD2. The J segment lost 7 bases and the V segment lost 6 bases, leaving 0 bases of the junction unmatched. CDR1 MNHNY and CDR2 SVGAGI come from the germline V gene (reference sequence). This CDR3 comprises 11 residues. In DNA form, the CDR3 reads TGTGCCAGCAGGCGGGGGAACATTCAGTACTTC. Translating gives CASRRGNIQYF.

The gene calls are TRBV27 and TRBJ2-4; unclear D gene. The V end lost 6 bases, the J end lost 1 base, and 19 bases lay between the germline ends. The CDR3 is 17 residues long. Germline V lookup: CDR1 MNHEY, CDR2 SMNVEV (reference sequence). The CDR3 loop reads CASSPRSGFGAKNIQYF. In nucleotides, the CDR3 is TGTGCCAGCAGCCCCCGGAGTGGGTTTGGGGCCAAAAACATTCAGTACTTC.

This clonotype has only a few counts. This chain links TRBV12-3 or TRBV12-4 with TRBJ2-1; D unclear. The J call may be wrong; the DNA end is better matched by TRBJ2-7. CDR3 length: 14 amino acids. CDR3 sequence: CASSLHWSDGEQYF. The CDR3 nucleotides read TGTGCCAGCAGTTTACACTGGTCCGACGGCGAGCAGTACTTC.

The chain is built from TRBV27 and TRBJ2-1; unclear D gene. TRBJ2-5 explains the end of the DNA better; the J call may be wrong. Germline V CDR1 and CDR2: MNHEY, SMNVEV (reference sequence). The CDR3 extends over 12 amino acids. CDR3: CASSFVGETQYF. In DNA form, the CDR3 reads TGTGCCAGCAGTTTCGTAGGAGAGACCCAGTACTTC.

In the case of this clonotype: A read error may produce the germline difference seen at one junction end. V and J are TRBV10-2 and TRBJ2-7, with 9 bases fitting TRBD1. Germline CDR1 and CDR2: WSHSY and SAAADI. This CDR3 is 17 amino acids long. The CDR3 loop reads CASRRGSGTGSVYGQYF. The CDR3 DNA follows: TGCGCCAGCAGGAGGGGGTCCGGGACAGGGAGTGTCTACGGGCAGTACTTC.

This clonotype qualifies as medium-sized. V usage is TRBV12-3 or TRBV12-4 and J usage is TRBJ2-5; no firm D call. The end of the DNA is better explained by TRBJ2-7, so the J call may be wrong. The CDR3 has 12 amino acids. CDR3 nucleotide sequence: TGTGCCAGCAGTCCACACAGCTACGAGCAGTACTTC. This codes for CASSPHSYEQYF.

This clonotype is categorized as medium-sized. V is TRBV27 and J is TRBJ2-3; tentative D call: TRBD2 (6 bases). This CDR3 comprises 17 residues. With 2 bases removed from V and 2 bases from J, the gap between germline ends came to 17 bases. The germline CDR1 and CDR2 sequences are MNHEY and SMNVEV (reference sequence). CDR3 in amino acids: CASSLRPGGRYTDTQYF. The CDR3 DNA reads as TGTGCCAGCAGTTTAAGGCCCGGGGGACGGTACACAGATACGCAGTATTTT.

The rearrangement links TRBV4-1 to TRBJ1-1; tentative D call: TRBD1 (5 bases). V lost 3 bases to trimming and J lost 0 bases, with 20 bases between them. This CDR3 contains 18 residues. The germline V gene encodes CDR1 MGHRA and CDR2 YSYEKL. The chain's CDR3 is CASSQEYDSSPMNTEAFF. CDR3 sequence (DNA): TGCGCCAGCAGCCAGGAATACGACAGTTCACCCATGAACACTGAAGCTTTCTTT.

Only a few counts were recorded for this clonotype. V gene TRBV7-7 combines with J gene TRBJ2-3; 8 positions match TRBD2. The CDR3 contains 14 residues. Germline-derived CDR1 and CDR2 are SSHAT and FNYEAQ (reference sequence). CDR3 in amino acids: CASSPWGGGDTQYF. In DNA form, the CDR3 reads TGTGCTAGCTCCCCCTGGGGCGGGGGGGATACGCAGTATTTT.

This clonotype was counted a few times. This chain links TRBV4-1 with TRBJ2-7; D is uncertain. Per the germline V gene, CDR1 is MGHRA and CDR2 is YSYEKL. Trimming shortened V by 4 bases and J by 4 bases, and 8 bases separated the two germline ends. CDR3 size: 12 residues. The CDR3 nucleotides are TGCGCCAGCAGCCCCGGTGGGTACGAGCAGTACTTC. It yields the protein CASSPGGYEQYF.

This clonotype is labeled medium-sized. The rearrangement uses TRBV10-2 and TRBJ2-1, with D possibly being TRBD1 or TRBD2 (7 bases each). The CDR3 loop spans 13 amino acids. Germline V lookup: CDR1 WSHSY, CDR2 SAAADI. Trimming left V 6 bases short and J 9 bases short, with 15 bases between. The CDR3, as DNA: TGCGCCAGCAGGCTAACAGGGGAGGGTGAGCAGTTCTTC. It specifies CASRLTGEGEQFF.

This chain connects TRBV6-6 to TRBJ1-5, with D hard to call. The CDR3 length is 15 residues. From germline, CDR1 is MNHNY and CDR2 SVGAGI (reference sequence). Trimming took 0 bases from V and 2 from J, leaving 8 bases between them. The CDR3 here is CASSYSNTGNQPQHF. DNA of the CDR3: TGTGCCAGCAGTTACTCGAACACGGGCAATCAGCCCCAGCATTTT.